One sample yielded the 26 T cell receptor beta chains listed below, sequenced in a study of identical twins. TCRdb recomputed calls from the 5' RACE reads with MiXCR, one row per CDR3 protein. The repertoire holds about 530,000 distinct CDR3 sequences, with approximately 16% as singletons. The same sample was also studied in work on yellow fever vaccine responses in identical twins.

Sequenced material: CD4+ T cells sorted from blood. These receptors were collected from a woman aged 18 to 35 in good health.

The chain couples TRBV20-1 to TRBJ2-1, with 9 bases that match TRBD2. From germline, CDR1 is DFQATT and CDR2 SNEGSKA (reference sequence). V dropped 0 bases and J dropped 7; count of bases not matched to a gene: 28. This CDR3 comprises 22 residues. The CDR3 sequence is CSARDARPPGLAIGPVGNEQFF. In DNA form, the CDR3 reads TGCAGTGCTAGAGATGCCCGGCCCCCGGGACTAGCAATTGGACCTGTTGGTAATGAGCAGTTCTTC.

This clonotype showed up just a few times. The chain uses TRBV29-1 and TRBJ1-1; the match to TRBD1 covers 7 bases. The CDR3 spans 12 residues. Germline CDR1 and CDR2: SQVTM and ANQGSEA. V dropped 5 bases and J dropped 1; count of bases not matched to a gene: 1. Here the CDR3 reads CSVQGGNTEAFF. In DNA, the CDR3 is TGCAGCGTTCAGGGGGGGAACACTGAAGCTTTCTTT.

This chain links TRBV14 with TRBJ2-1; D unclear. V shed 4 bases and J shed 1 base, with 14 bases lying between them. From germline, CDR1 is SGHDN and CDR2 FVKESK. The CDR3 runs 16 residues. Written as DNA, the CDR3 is TGTGCCAGCAGCCCCTACTACGCGATATCCTACAATGAGCAGTTCTTC. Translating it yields CASSPYYAISYNEQFF.

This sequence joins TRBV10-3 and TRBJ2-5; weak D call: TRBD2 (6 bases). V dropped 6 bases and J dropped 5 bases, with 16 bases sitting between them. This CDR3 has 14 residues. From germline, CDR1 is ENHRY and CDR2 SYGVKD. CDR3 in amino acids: CAIRRTIGDETQYF. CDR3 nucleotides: TGTGCCATCAGGAGGACTATTGGCGACGAGACCCAGTACTTC.

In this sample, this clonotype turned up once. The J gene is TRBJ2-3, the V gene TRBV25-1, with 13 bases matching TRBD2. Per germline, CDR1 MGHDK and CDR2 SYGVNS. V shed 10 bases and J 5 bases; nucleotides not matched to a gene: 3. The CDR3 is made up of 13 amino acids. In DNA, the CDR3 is TGTGCCATCGGACTAGCGGGAGTAGATACGCAGTATTTT. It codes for CAIGLAGVDTQYF.

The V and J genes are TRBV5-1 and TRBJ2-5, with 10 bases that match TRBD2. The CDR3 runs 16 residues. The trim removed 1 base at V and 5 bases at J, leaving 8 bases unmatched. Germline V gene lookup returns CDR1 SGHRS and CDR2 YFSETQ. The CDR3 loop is CASSLWLAGVGETQYF. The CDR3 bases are TGCGCCAGCAGCTTGTGGCTAGCGGGAGTGGGTGAGACCCAGTACTTC.

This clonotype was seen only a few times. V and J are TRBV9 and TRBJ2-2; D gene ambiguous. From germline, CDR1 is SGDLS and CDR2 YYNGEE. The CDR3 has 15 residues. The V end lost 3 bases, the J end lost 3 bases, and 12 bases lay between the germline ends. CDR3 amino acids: CASSEGPAHTGELFF. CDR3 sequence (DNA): TGTGCCAGCAGCGAAGGACCCGCCCACACCGGGGAGCTGTTTTTT.

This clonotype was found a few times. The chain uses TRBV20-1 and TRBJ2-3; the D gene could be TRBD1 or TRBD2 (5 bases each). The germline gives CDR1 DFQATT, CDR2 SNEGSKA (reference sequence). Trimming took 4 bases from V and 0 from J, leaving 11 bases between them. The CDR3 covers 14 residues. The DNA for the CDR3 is TGCAGTGCTAACCGGGACGCGAGCACAGATACGCAGTATTTT. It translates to CSANRDASTDTQYF.

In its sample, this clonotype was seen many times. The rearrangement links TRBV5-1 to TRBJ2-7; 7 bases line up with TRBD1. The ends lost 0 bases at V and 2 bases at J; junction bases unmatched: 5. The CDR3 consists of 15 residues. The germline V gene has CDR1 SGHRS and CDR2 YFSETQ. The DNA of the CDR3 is TGCGCCAGCAGCTTGGCCGGACAGGTTACCTACGAGCAGTACTTC. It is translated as CASSLAGQVTYEQYF.

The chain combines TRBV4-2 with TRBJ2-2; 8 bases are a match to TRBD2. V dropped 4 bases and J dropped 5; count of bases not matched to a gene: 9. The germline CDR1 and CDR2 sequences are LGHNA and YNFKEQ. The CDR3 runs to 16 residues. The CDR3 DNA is TGTGCCAGCAGCCTTCTGAGCGGGAGAGATACCGGGGAGCTGTTTTTT. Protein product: CASSLLSGRDTGELFF.

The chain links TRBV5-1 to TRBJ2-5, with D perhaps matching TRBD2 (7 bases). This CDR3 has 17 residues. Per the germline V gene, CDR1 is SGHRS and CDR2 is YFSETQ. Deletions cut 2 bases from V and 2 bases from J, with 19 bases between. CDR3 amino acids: CASSFRGTTRGQETQYF. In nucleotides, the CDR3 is TGCGCCAGCAGCTTTCGCGGGACTACTAGGGGGCAAGAGACCCAGTACTTC.

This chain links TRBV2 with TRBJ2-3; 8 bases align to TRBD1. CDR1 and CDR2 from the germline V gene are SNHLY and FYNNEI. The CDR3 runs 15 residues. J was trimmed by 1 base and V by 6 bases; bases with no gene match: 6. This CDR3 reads CASRIPGQGTDTQYF. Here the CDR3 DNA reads TGTGCCAGCAGGATTCCGGGACAGGGCACAGATACGCAGTATTTT.

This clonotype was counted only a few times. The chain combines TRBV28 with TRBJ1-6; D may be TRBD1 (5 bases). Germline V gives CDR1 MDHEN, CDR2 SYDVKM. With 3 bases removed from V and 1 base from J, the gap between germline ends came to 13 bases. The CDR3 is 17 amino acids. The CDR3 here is CASSLVAGLSYNSPLHF. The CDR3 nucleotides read TGTGCCAGCAGTTTGGTGGCAGGGCTTTCCTATAATTCACCCCTCCACTTT.

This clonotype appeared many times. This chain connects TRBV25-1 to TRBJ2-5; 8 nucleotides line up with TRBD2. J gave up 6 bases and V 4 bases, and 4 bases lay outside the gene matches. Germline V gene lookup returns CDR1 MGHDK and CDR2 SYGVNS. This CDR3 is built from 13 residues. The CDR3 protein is CASSGLARQTQYF. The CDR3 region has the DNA TGTGCCAGCAGTGGACTAGCGAGGCAGACCCAGTACTTC.

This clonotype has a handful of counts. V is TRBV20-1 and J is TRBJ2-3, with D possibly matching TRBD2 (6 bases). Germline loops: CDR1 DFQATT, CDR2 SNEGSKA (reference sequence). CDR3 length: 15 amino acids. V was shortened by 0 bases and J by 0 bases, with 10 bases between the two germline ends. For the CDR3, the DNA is TGCAGTGCTAGAGATCCACTAGCTAGCACAGATACGCAGTATTTT. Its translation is CSARDPLASTDTQYF.

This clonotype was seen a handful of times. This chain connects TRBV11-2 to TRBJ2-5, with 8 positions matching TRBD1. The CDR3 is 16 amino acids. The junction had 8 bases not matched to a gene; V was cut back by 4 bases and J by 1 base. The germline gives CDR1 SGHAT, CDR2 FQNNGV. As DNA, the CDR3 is TGTGCCAGCAGCTCGTTCCGGGACAGGAGCCAAGAGACCCAGTACTTC. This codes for CASSSFRDRSQETQYF.

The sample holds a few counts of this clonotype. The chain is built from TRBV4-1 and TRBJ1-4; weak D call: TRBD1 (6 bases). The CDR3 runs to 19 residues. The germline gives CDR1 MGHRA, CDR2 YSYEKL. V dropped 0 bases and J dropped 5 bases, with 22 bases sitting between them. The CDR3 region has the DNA TGCGCCAGCAGCCAAGATCCGGGACAACACTACGGAAACAATGAAAAACTGTTTTTT. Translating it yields CASSQDPGQHYGNNEKLFF.

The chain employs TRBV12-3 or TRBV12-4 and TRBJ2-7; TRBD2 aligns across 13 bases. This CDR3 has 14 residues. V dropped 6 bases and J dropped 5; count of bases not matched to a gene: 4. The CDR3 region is CASSRTSGSHEQYF. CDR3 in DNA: TGTGCCAGCAGCCGGACTAGCGGGAGTCACGAGCAGTACTTC.

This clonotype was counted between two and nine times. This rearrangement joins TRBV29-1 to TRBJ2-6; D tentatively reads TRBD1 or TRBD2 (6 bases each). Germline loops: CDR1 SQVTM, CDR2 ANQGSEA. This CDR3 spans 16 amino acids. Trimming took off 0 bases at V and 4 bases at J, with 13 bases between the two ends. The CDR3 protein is CSVEDQGGTGANVLTF. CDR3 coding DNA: TGCAGCGTTGAAGATCAAGGGGGGACCGGGGCCAACGTCCTGACTTTC.

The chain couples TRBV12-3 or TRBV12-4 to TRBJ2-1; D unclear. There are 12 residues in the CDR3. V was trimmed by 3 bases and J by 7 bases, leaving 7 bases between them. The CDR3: CASSFGQNEQFF. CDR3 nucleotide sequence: TGTGCCAGCAGTTTTGGTCAAAATGAGCAGTTCTTC.

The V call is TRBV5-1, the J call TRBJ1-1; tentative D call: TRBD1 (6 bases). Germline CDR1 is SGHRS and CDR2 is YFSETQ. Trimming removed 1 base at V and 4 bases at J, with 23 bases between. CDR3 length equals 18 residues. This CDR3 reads CASSLTKGQTRGSTEAFF. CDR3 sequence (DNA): TGCGCCAGCAGCTTGACTAAAGGACAGACAAGGGGTAGCACTGAAGCTTTCTTT.

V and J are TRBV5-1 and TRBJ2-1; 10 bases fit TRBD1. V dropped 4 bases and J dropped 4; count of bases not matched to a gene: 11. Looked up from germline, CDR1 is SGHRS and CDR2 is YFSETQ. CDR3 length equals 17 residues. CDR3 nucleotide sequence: TGCGCCAGCAGCGGGGGACAGGGGATAAAGAATTACAATGAGCAGTTCTTC. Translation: CASSGGQGIKNYNEQFF.

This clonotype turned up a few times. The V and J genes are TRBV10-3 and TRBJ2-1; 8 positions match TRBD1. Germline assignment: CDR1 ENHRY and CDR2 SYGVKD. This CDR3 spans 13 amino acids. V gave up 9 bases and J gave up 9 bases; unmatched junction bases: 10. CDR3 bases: TGTGCCATACAGGGGGATCCCAAGGGTGAGCAGTTCTTC. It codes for CAIQGDPKGEQFF.

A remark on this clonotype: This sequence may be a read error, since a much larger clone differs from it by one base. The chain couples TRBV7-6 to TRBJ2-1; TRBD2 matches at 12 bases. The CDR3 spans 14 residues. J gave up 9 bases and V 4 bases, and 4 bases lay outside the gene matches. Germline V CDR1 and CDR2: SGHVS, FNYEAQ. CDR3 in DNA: TGTGCCAGCAGCTGGACTAGCGGGAACCCTGAGCAGTTCTTC. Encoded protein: CASSWTSGNPEQFF.

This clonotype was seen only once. The CDR3 sequence is CASSAWTGRQETQYF. CDR3 coding DNA: TGTGCCAGCAGTGCCTGGACAGGGCGTCAAGAGACCCAGTACTTC. The chain combines TRBV6-1 with TRBJ2-5, with 8 positions matching TRBD1. Germline V gives CDR1 MNHNS, CDR2 SASEGT. This CDR3 region has 15 residues. Trimming removed 4 bases from V and 2 bases from J; junction bases left unmatched: 6.

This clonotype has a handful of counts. CDR3 bases: TGTGCCAGCAGGACATCACGGTCGAGCGGGAGCCACGAGCAGTACTTC. The encoded protein is CASRTSRSSGSHEQYF. The rearrangement uses TRBV27 and TRBJ2-7; 8 nucleotides align to TRBD2. This CDR3 is 16 amino acids long. V lost 6 bases to trimming and J lost 5 bases; unmatched junction nucleotides: 15. Germline CDR1 is MNHEY and CDR2 is SMNVEV (reference sequence).